These 30 T cell receptor beta chains came from one sample sequenced in a study of blood T cell repertoires in COVID-19. Repertoires were generated with immunoSEQ multiplex PCR, while TCRdb's copy carries only in-frame clones and drops some. The sample holds fewer than 150,000 clones, 70% to 85% seen once. Sequences were obtained from peripheral blood. The receptor set was obtained from a woman aged 80 or older in a cohort sampled during active or convalescent COVID-19.

This chain joins TRBV6-5 and TRBJ2-2, with D possibly being TRBD1 (6 bases). V gave up 8 bases and J gave up 4 bases, with 14 bases separating them. The germline CDR1 and CDR2 sequences are MNHEY and SVGAGI. This CDR3 comprises 14 residues. DNA for the CDR3: TGTGCCAGCGTGATGGGACAACCCACCGGGGAGCTGTTTTTT. It specifies CASVMGQPTGELFF.

In its sample, this clone was seen a few times. The chain is built from TRBV6-5 and TRBJ2-5; 9 positions match TRBD2. The CDR3 has 16 residues. Unmatched junction bases numbered 6, after V lost 2 bases and J lost 2 bases. Germline loops: CDR1 MNHEY, CDR2 SVGAGI. In DNA, the CDR3 is TGTGCCAGCAGTTACGAAGCGGGGGGCCTACAAGAGACCCAGTACTTC. This codes for CASSYEAGGLQETQYF.

The chain combines TRBV2 with TRBJ2-5; TRBD1 matches 12 bases. CDR1 and CDR2 (germline): SNHLY, FYNNEI. This CDR3 spans 18 amino acids. The trim removed 6 bases at V and 4 bases at J, leaving 15 bases unmatched. CDR3 amino acids: CASRARPGDRGQRETQYF. CDR3 sequence (DNA): TGTGCCAGCAGAGCCAGGCCAGGGGACAGGGGGCAGCGAGAGACCCAGTACTTC.

This CDR3 is CASSVATSGGLFQETQYF. The DNA for the CDR3 is TGTGCCAGCAGCGTAGCTACTAGCGGGGGGCTCTTTCAAGAGACCCAGTACTTC. This chain uses TRBV9 with TRBJ2-5, with 12 positions matching TRBD2. The germline CDR1 and CDR2 sequences are SGDLS and YYNGEE. The CDR3 extends over 18 amino acids. The V gene end was trimmed by 0 bases and the J gene end by 2 bases; junction bases not matched to a gene: 8. Supplemented by reference TRBV9 and TRBJ2-5, the full variable domain reads DSGVTQTPKHLITATGQRVTLRCSPRSGDLSVYWYQQSLDQGLQFLIQYYNGEERAKGNILERFSAQQFPDLHSELNLSSLELGDSALYFCASSVATSGGLFQETQYFGPGTRLLVL.

This chain joins TRBV28 and TRBJ1-4; the D gene is possibly TRBD1 (5 bases). The CDR3 is 13 residues long. Germline CDR1 is MDHEN and CDR2 is SYDVKM. V dropped 10 bases and J dropped 2 bases, with 11 bases sitting between them. The CDR3 here is CATIGGTNEKLFF. In DNA, the CDR3 is TGTGCCACTATCGGGGGGACTAATGAAAAACTGTTTTTT.

On this clone: Other nucleotide sequences from this sample produce the same CDR3. The V call is TRBV5-1, the J call TRBJ2-2; no firm D call. Germline values: CDR1 SGHRS, CDR2 YFSETQ. Trimming left V 4 bases short and J 1 base short, with 11 bases between. The CDR3 is 15 residues long. Here the CDR3 DNA reads TGCGCCAGCAGCCCCCTTACTGGGAACACCGGGGAGCTGTTTTTT. Translating gives CASSPLTGNTGELFF. Based on the CDR3 plus reference TRBV5-1 and TRBJ2-2, the full variable domain is KAGVTQTPRYLIKTRGQQVTLSCSPISGHRSVSWYQQTPGQGLQFLFEYFSETQRNKGNFPGRFSGRQFSNSRSEMNVSTLELGDSALYLCASSPLTGNTGELFFGEGSRLTVL.

The rearrangement uses TRBV27 and TRBJ2-7; D may be TRBD2 (5 bases). The V gene's germline CDR1 is MNHEY and CDR2 SMNVEV (reference sequence). There are 15 residues in the CDR3. Between the trimmed V and J ends, which lost 3 bases and 0 bases, there was a span of 12 bases. The CDR3 is CASSFSGNPSYEQYF. The CDR3 DNA is TGTGCCAGCAGTTTCTCCGGGAACCCCTCCTACGAGCAGTACTTC.

The chain links TRBV7-9 to TRBJ2-7; 8 bases agree with TRBD1. Germline trimming cut 6 bases from V and 4 bases from J; bases unmatched to any gene: 11. In germline, CDR1 is SEHNR, CDR2 FQNEAQ (reference sequence). This CDR3 spans 15 amino acids. CDR3 in amino acids: CASRKEGGQGYEQYF. The CDR3 DNA sequence: TGTGCCAGCAGGAAAGAGGGAGGACAGGGATACGAGCAGTACTTC. Full variable domain (missing parts from reference TRBV7-9 and TRBJ2-7): DTGVSQNPRHKITKRGQNVTFRCDPISEHNRLYWYRQTLGQGPEFLTYFQNEAQLEKSRLLSDRFSAERPKGSFSTLEIQRTEQGDSAMYLCASRKEGGQGYEQYFGPGTRLTVT.

In regard to this clone: It is likely a read error, because the conserved phenylalanine at the end of the CDR3 is missing. The DNA is left out, because the CDR3 cannot be placed on it with certainty; the CDR3 is given as TCRdb lists it. This chain links TRBV21-1 with TRBJ2-7; the tabulated D call, TRBD1, remains unverified against the DNA. TRBV21-1 represents a pseudogene. The CDR3 spans 10 amino acids, including both terminal residues. This CDR3 reads CARGGQGDSG.

V is TRBV6-4 and J is TRBJ1-2; TRBD1 matches at 10 bases. Trimming took 6 bases from V and 4 from J; bases not matched to a gene: 8. The CDR3 loop spans 15 amino acids. Germline CDR1 is MRHNA and CDR2 is SNTAGT. The CDR3 DNA is TGTGCCAGCAGCCCCGGACAGGGGGACTCCTATGGCTACACCTTC. This gives the protein CASSPGQGDSYGYTF.

This sequence joins TRBV19 and TRBJ2-6, with D possibly being TRBD2 (5 bases). This CDR3 is 16 amino acids long. CDR1 and CDR2 (germline): LNHDA, SQIVND (reference sequence). V lost 6 bases and J 4 bases, leaving 16 bases between the germline ends. Here the CDR3 reads CASRPRGLSGANVLTF. DNA of the CDR3: TGTGCCAGTAGACCGAGAGGGCTTTCGGGGGCCAACGTCCTGACTTTC.

The chain couples TRBV6-2 or TRBV6-3 to TRBJ2-1; TRBD2 aligns across 7 bases. The germline CDR1 and CDR2 sequences are MNHEY and SVGEGT. The trim removed 0 bases at V and 7 bases at J, leaving 3 bases unmatched. The CDR3 has 14 residues. CDR3 protein: CASSYSTSPNEQFF. Here the CDR3 DNA reads TGTGCCAGCAGTTACTCGACTAGCCCAAATGAGCAGTTCTTC.

The CDR3 region has the DNA TGTGCCAGCTCACCAGTACGCAGGGGTGAAAACATTCAGTACTTC. Protein product: CASSPVRRGENIQYF. The chain combines TRBV18 with TRBJ2-4; D may be TRBD1 (6 bases). Trimming cost V 2 bases and J 5 bases, with 13 bases left between them. Germline loops: CDR1 KGHSH, CDR2 LQKENI. This CDR3 region has 15 residues.

The chain has TRBV18 and TRBJ2-7; the D gene is possibly TRBD2 (5 bases). Germline V gene data show CDR1 as KGHSH and CDR2 as LQKENI. Deletions cut 4 bases from V and 6 bases from J, with 13 bases between. CDR3 length: 13 amino acids. The DNA of the CDR3 is TGTGCCAGCTCACGCGACCTAGCAACCGAGCAGTACGTC. It specifies CASSRDLATEQYV.

This chain links TRBV28 with TRBJ1-1; 10 bases match TRBD1. Germline assignment: CDR1 MDHEN and CDR2 SYDVKM. The CDR3 has 14 amino acids. V dropped 4 bases and J dropped 3; count of bases not matched to a gene: 2. The CDR3 here is CASSWDRGHTEAFF. CDR3 DNA sequence: TGTGCCAGCAGTTGGGACAGGGGCCACACTGAAGCTTTCTTT.

The genes are TRBV14 and TRBJ1-1; D unresolved. This CDR3 is built from 14 residues. Germline V CDR1 and CDR2: SGHDN, FVKESK. V was trimmed by 3 bases and J by 1 base, leaving 9 bases between them. The DNA for the CDR3 is TGTGCCAGCAGCCATGGCGGAGCGAACACTGAAGCTTTCTTT. The encoded protein is CASSHGGANTEAFF.

The J gene is TRBJ2-3, the V gene TRBV29-1, with 10 positions matching TRBD2. The trim removed 7 bases at V and 1 base at J, leaving 5 bases unmatched. There are 14 residues in the CDR3. CDR1 is SQVTM, CDR2 ANQGSEA, per germline. CDR3 sequence (DNA): TGCAGCGGACAGCGGGGGGGAGGCACAGATACGCAGTATTTT. It is translated as CSGQRGGGTDTQYF.

The V and J genes are TRBV5-5 and TRBJ1-2, with 10 positions matching TRBD1. This CDR3 spans 15 amino acids. Losses at the gene ends were 5 bases for V and 1 base for J; bases not matched to a gene: 5. Germline lookup yields CDR1 SGHKS and CDR2 YYEKEE (reference sequence). CDR3 DNA: TGTGCCAGCAGGACAGGGGGCCATATTAACTATGGCTACACCTTC. This gives the protein CASRTGGHINYGYTF.

The CDR3 bases are TGCGCCAGCAGCCTCGGGGGGCTGGATCAGCCCCAGCATTTT. Translated, it gives CASSLGGLDQPQHF. The chain couples TRBV5-1 to TRBJ1-5; tentatively, D is TRBD1 (6 bases). With 4 bases removed from V and 5 bases from J, the gap between germline ends came to 13 bases. CDR1 is SGHRS and CDR2 is YFSETQ in the germline V gene. CDR3 length equals 14 residues.

The CDR3 nucleotides read TGTGCCAGCAGCCCGTTACAGGGTCAGAGTGAAAAACTGTTTTTT. This encodes CASSPLQGQSEKLFF. V is TRBV3-1 (or the pseudogene TRBV3-2) and J is TRBJ1-4; possible D gene TRBD1, 6 bases. Trimming stripped 4 bases from V and 7 bases from J, with 16 bases between. Looked up from germline, CDR1 is LGHDT and CDR2 is YNNKEL (reference sequence). The CDR3 loop spans 15 amino acids.

In its sample, this clone was seen once. The chain combines TRBV9 with TRBJ2-3, with 8 bases identical to TRBD2. In germline, CDR1 is SGDLS, CDR2 YYNGEE. The CDR3 totals 18 residues. With V trimmed by 0 bases and J by 1 base, 10 bases remained unmatched. CDR3: CASSVDSRAGGGTDTQYF. CDR3 DNA sequence: TGTGCCAGCAGCGTAGATTCTCGGGCGGGGGGCGGCACAGATACGCAGTATTTT.

The chain joins TRBV4-2 to TRBJ1-1; D is uncertain. Trimming shortened V by 3 bases and J by 7 bases, and 9 bases separated the two germline ends. The germline V gene encodes CDR1 LGHNA and CDR2 YNFKEQ. The CDR3 runs 12 residues. The CDR3: CASSQRANEAFF. DNA of the CDR3: TGTGCCAGCAGCCAGAGAGCCAATGAAGCTTTCTTT.

The J gene is TRBJ2-7, the V gene TRBV2, with 11 bases that match TRBD1. The V gene's germline CDR1 is SNHLY and CDR2 FYNNEI. V gave up 7 bases and J gave up 4 bases; unmatched junction bases: 6. The CDR3 spans 14 residues. The CDR3 spells CASTGTGGGYEQYF. CDR3 nucleotides: TGTGCCAGCACCGGGACAGGGGGGGGTTACGAGCAGTACTTC.

The rearrangement uses TRBV28 and TRBJ1-1; no firm D call. There are 15 residues in the CDR3. CDR1 is MDHEN and CDR2 is SYDVKM in the germline V gene. The germline V and J ends were trimmed by 7 bases and 5 bases, with 20 bases remaining between them. CDR3 bases: TGTGCCAGCACCTCTGGCGTCGGGAGTAGGACTGAAGCTTTCTTT. Its translation is CASTSGVGSRTEAFF. Combining the CDR3 with reference TRBV28 and TRBJ1-1 gives the whole variable domain DVKVTQSSRYLVKRTGEKVFLECVQDMDHENMFWYRQDPGLGLRLIYFSYDVKMKEKGDIPEGYSVSREKKERFSLILESASTNQTSMYLCASTSGVGSRTEAFFGQGTRLTVV.

The chain uses TRBV7-2 and TRBJ1-2; TRBD1 matches 7 bases. CDR1 is SGHTA, CDR2 FQGNSA, per germline. Trimming at V came to 4 bases and at J to 4 bases, leaving 0 bases not matched to a gene. This CDR3 has 12 amino acids. As DNA, the CDR3 is TGTGCCAGCAGCTGGACAGGCTATGGCTACACCTTC. Translation gives CASSWTGYGYTF. Using reference TRBV7-2 and TRBJ1-2 for the parts outside the CDR3, the full variable domain is GAGVSQSPSNKVTEKGKDVELRCDPISGHTALYWYRQSLGQGLEFLIYFQGNSAPDKSGLPSDRFSAERTGGSVSTLTIQRTQQEDSAVYLCASSWTGYGYTFGSGTRLTVV.

This clone was detected once. The chain recombines TRBV28 with TRBJ2-2; a weak D match, TRBD1 (6 bases). Germline V gene data show CDR1 as MDHEN and CDR2 as SYDVKM. V was shortened by 3 bases and J by 5 bases, with 13 bases between the two germline ends. This CDR3 spans 15 amino acids. CDR3 region: CASSFAGAITGELFF. DNA for the CDR3: TGTGCCAGCAGTTTTGCAGGGGCTATTACCGGGGAGCTGTTTTTT.

This chain connects TRBV5-1 to TRBJ2-5; 9 positions agree with TRBD1. CDR1 and CDR2 (germline): SGHRS, YFSETQ. CDR3 length equals 17 residues. V lost 2 bases and J lost 3; bases outside the gene matches: 11. The CDR3, as DNA: TGCGCCAGCAGCTTACGCTCCGGGACAGGGAGGGAAGAGACCCAGTACTTC. Protein: CASSLRSGTGREETQYF.

The genes are TRBV5-8 and TRBJ2-3; 7 nucleotides match TRBD1. The germline CDR1 and CDR2 sequences are SGHTS and YDEGEE. The junction had 5 bases not matched to a gene; V was cut back by 1 base and J by 6 bases. This CDR3 has 14 residues. CDR3 coding DNA: TGTGCCAGCAGCTTGACAGGGGTTTCGGATACGCAGTATTTT. Translation gives CASSLTGVSDTQYF.

This clone was detected a few times. CDR3 DNA sequence: TGTGCCAGTAAGAGCAGACTCAATCAGCCCCAGCATTTT. Translated: CASKSRLNQPQHF. The rearrangement uses TRBV19 and TRBJ1-5; D ambiguous. Trimming took 7 bases from V and 3 from J, leaving 10 bases between them. Germline V gives CDR1 LNHDA, CDR2 SQIVND (reference sequence). This CDR3 is built from 13 residues.

The chain couples TRBV6-5 to TRBJ1-2; TRBD1 might be the D (6 bases). V lost 6 bases and J 2 bases, leaving 10 bases between the germline ends. In germline, CDR1 is MNHEY, CDR2 SVGAGI. This CDR3 is 13 amino acids long. The CDR3 coding sequence is TGTGCCAGCAGGCCCACAGGGAACTATGGCTACACCTTC. It encodes CASRPTGNYGYTF.